The source of this TCR beta chain is a study of CD4 T cells in relation to SARS-CoV-2 and coronaviruses. Whole-study context: The restricting HLA molecule for shared crossreactive spike epitopes was mapped.

Only in-frame clones appear in the TCRdb table, and some are missing; sequencing was by immunoSEQ multiplex PCR. The table has about 68,000 clones, more than 85% seen once. As for this clone: No antigen is known for it.

CD4+ T cells from unexposed donors were obtained before the COVID-19 pandemic (2011-2018). Naive and memory CD4+ T cells came from enriched cryopreserved PBMCs. Study-level findings and limits: Compared with monoreactive clones, crossreactive clones showed significantly weaker SARS-CoV-2 expansion. In approximately 71% of donors, memory CD4+ clonotypes crossrecognized SARS-CoV-2 and at least one common cold coronavirus spike.

In germline, CDR1 is SNHLY, CDR2 FYNNEI. Between the trimmed V and J ends, which lost 5 bases and 4 bases, there was a span of 9 bases. There are 13 residues in the CDR3. This TCR was recovered from a human donor in good health. Material: naive CD4+ T cells from PBMCs. The subset here: naive CD4+ T cells isolated by negative enrichment. The chain links TRBV2 to TRBJ2-1, with a weak D call TRBD1 (5 bases). The CDR3 is CASSPTEYNEQFF. The CDR3 nucleotides are TGTGCCAGCAGTCCGACAGAATACAATGAGCAGTTCTTC.